This T cell receptor beta chain was observed in a study of blood T cell repertoires in COVID-19. The overall study: Whether acute or convalescent, the COVID-19 samples came from the United States, Italy and Spain. T cells, B-cell-depleted T cells, or PBMCs supplied cDNA or gDNA.

Methods used by the authors: Using reference gene primer amplification, nucleated cell counts were estimated. Assay used: immunoSEQ multiplex PCR; TCRdb lists only in-frame clones, some missing. V and J calls and clone size are those listed in that table; D and trimming were worked out from the DNA. This table holds roughly 190,000 clones, 70% to 90% found once. Germline V CDR1 and CDR2: SGHRS, YFSETQ. Germline trimming cut 4 bases from V and 7 bases from J; bases unmatched to any gene: 10. The CDR3 spans 16 residues. Sequenced: peripheral blood. This TCR derives from a man between 60 and 70 years old with active or convalescent COVID-19. The V gene is TRBV5-1, the J gene TRBJ1-6, with 8 bases identical to TRBD1. CDR3 nucleotides: TGCGCCAGCAGCCAGAAAACAGGGGGAGCCAATTCACCCCTCCACTTT. It translates to CASSQKTGGANSPLHF.